Below, 30 T cell receptor beta chains from the same sample are listed, as sequenced in a study of cytomegalovirus exposure and HLA in healthy donors. Vbeta (60) and Jbeta (13) primers were used in the PCR. Here immunoSEQ multiplex PCR was the method, and the copy in TCRdb shows in-frame clones only, minus some. This sample has about 160,000 clones, with about 72% found just once. The source material was PBMCs. The receptors derive from a man aged 60-69 years in good health and CMV-seronegative.

This clone showed up just a few times. The chain couples TRBV4-1 to TRBJ1-2, with 7 bases identical to TRBD1. This CDR3 contains 15 residues. The germline V gene encodes CDR1 MGHRA and CDR2 YSYEKL. V was pared by 1 base and J by 2 bases, with 4 bases of the junction left unmatched. The CDR3 region is CASSQGQGPNYGYTF. The CDR3 DNA is TGCGCCAGCAGCCAAGGACAGGGTCCAAACTATGGCTACACCTTC.

DNA for the CDR3: TGTGCCAGCAGTTTATACACCTCCTTGGACAGGGGGCTATCGTATACGCAGTATTTT. This sequence encodes CASSLYTSLDRGLSYTQYF. The chain uses TRBV27 and TRBJ2-3; 11 bases line up with TRBD1. CDR3 length: 19 amino acids. V shed 1 base, J shed 7 bases, and the junction held 16 bases outside the gene matches. CDR1 MNHEY and CDR2 SMNVEV come from the germline V gene (reference sequence).

The rearrangement joins TRBV2 to TRBJ2-3; 13 nucleotides align to TRBD2. CDR3 length: 15 amino acids. The trim removed 6 bases at V and 4 bases at J, leaving 4 bases unmatched. The V gene's germline CDR1 is SNHLY and CDR2 FYNNEI. In DNA form, the CDR3 reads TGTGCCAGCAGACGACTAGCGGGAGGAGCAGATACGCAGTATTTT. It yields the protein CASRRLAGGADTQYF. Together with reference TRBV2 and TRBJ2-3, the CDR3 gives the full variable domain: EPEVTQTPSHQVTQMGQEVILRCVPISNHLYFYWYRQILGQKVEFLVSFYNNEISEKSEIFDDQFSVERPDGSNFTLKIRSTKLEDSAMYFCASRRLAGGADTQYFGPGTRLTVL.

The rearrangement uses TRBV2 and TRBJ2-2, with D possibly TRBD1 on 6 matching bases. Germline V gene lookup returns CDR1 SNHLY and CDR2 FYNNEI. This CDR3 is built from 15 residues. V lost 4 bases, J lost 5 bases, and 14 bases lay in between. CDR3 coding DNA: TGTGCCAGCAGTGTCCAGGGGTTGGAGACCGGGGAGCTGTTTTTT. This codes for CASSVQGLETGELFF.

This clone was seen just once. V is TRBV7-8 and J is TRBJ2-3; 8 nucleotides agree with TRBD2. J gave up 5 bases and V 0 bases, and 4 bases lay outside the gene matches. There are 15 residues in the CDR3. Germline V gene lookup returns CDR1 SGHVS and CDR2 FQNEAQ. The CDR3 coding sequence is TGTGCCAGCAGCTTAGCCGGGGGGGAGGTAGATACGCAGTATTTT. Amino acid sequence: CASSLAGGEVDTQYF.

This clone was found once. The chain combines TRBV6-5 with TRBJ2-7; D may be TRBD1 (6 bases). There are 14 residues in the CDR3. Looked up from germline, CDR1 is MNHEY and CDR2 is SVGAGI. V was trimmed by 2 bases and J by 2 bases, leaving 10 bases between them. CDR3 in amino acids: CASSYIQGPYEQYF. The CDR3 coding sequence is TGTGCCAGCAGTTACATCCAGGGGCCCTACGAGCAGTACTTC.

The J gene is TRBJ1-2, the V gene TRBV28; 8 bases are shared with TRBD1. The V gene end was trimmed by 6 bases and the J gene end by 6 bases; junction bases not matched to a gene: 6. The CDR3 runs 13 residues. Per germline, CDR1 MDHEN and CDR2 SYDVKM. Here the CDR3 DNA reads TGTGCCAGCAGCTTCGGACAGGGCGATGGCTACACCTTC. Its translation: CASSFGQGDGYTF.

The J gene is TRBJ2-1, the V gene TRBV20-1; D is unclear. The V and J ends lost 8 bases and 12 bases respectively, with 14 bases between them. CDR1 DFQATT and CDR2 SNEGSKA come from the germline V gene (reference sequence). The CDR3 runs to 10 residues. The CDR3 DNA reads TGCAGTCCCTCTAGTGGCCCGCAGTTCTTC. Its translation is CSPSSGPQFF.

This clone was observed a handful of times. J is TRBJ1-3 and V is TRBV4-3; no firm D call. Trimming shortened V by 2 bases and J by 2 bases, and 13 bases separated the two germline ends. The CDR3 length is 16 residues. Germline V gene data show CDR1 as LGHNA and CDR2 as YSLEER. CDR3: CASSQRAGSTGNTIYF. The CDR3 DNA follows: TGCGCCAGCAGCCAACGAGCGGGAAGTACTGGAAACACCATATATTTT.

The gene calls are TRBV9 and TRBJ2-7, with D possibly TRBD1 on 6 matching bases. CDR3 length: 14 amino acids. V was pared by 2 bases and J by 0 bases, with 9 bases between. Germline V CDR1 and CDR2: SGDLS, YYNGEE. The CDR3 spells CASSVDRLSYEQYF. The DNA of the CDR3 is TGTGCCAGCAGCGTTGACAGGCTCTCCTACGAGCAGTACTTC.

The chain is built from TRBV27 and TRBJ2-4; D is possibly TRBD1 (5 bases). In germline, CDR1 is MNHEY, CDR2 SMNVEV (reference sequence). The V end was cut by 3 bases, the J end by 6 bases, with 9 bases between. This CDR3 comprises 13 residues. The CDR3 DNA follows: TGTGCCAGCAGTTTGCTCCAGGGAAACATTCAGTACTTC. This codes for CASSLLQGNIQYF.

This clone was detected only a few times. The chain is built from TRBV9 and TRBJ1-3; D gene uncertain. The CDR3 runs to 14 residues. Germline loops: CDR1 SGDLS, CDR2 YYNGEE. Trimming took off 1 base at V and 4 bases at J, with 9 bases between the two ends. The CDR3: CASSVTGEGNTIYF. The CDR3 DNA reads TGTGCCAGCAGCGTAACGGGAGAAGGAAACACCATATATTTT.

The chain joins TRBV4-1 to TRBJ2-1; a possible D gene is TRBD1 (5 bases). Trimming took 11 bases from V and 7 from J, leaving 24 bases between them. Germline values: CDR1 MGHRA, CDR2 YSYEKL. CDR3 size: 15 residues. The CDR3 DNA is TGCGCCTCCAGGGCTCCGGCAAGGTCTTCGAATGAGCAGTTCTTC. Amino acid sequence: CASRAPARSSNEQFF.

This chain uses TRBV30 with TRBJ2-7; 9 positions agree with TRBD2. Trimming at V came to 4 bases and at J to 4 bases, leaving 2 bases not matched to a gene. Germline CDR1 GTSNPN, CDR2 SVGIG (reference sequence). The CDR3 covers 12 residues. This CDR3 is CAWTTSGYEQYF. CDR3 nucleotide sequence: TGTGCCTGGACGACTAGCGGATACGAGCAGTACTTC.

This chain connects TRBV5-1 to TRBJ1-2, with 7 bases identical to TRBD1. The germline V gene encodes CDR1 SGHRS and CDR2 YFSETQ. The CDR3 is 13 residues long. V lost 0 bases to trimming and J lost 6 bases; unmatched junction nucleotides: 2. CDR3 DNA sequence: TGCGCCAGCAGCTTGGGACAGGGTGATGGCTACACCTTC. Translated, it gives CASSLGQGDGYTF.

This chain joins TRBV28 and TRBJ1-5, with 8 nucleotides matching TRBD1. The V segment lost 1 base and the J segment 7 bases; nucleotides outside the gene matches: 6. The CDR3 spans 15 residues. Germline-derived CDR1 and CDR2 are MDHEN and SYDVKM. CDR3 region: CASSLSRTGHQPQHF. The CDR3 region has the DNA TGTGCCAGCAGTTTATCCAGGACAGGGCACCAGCCCCAGCATTTT.

V gene TRBV6-6 combines with J gene TRBJ2-7, with 9 bases identical to TRBD2. The CDR3 consists of 15 residues. V was pared by 7 bases and J by 2 bases, with 9 bases of the junction left unmatched. Germline loops: CDR1 MNHNY, CDR2 SVGAGI (reference sequence). CDR3 DNA: TGTGCCAGCACCATGGTAGCGGGAGTTCCCTACGAGCAGTACTTC. Translating gives CASTMVAGVPYEQYF.

A note on this clone: This sample includes further DNA sequences coding for the same CDR3. V gene TRBV7-3 combines with J gene TRBJ2-2; the match to TRBD1 covers 7 bases. Germline V lookup: CDR1 SGHTA, CDR2 FQGTGA. J gave up 4 bases and V 4 bases, and 3 bases lay outside the gene matches. The length of the CDR3 is 14 residues. Here the CDR3 reads CASSSGQATGELFF. The DNA for the CDR3 is TGTGCCAGCAGCTCTGGACAGGCCACCGGGGAGCTGTTTTTT.

V usage is TRBV27 and J usage is TRBJ2-7; 12 nucleotides agree with TRBD1. Germline lookup yields CDR1 MNHEY and CDR2 SMNVEV (reference sequence). There are 16 residues in the CDR3. J lost 5 bases, V lost 4 bases, and 9 bases had no gene match. The CDR3, as DNA: TGTGCCAGCAGTTCCGCCGGGGACAGGGGGCATCACGAGCAGTACTTC. Protein sequence: CASSSAGDRGHHEQYF.

The chain uses TRBV18 and TRBJ2-1; 7 bases are a match to TRBD2. V lost 3 bases, J lost 4 bases, and 12 bases stayed unmatched. Germline V gene data show CDR1 as KGHSH and CDR2 as LQKENI. The CDR3 covers 17 residues. This CDR3 reads CASSPEASGRSYNEQFF. The CDR3 DNA follows: TGTGCCAGCTCACCTGAAGCTAGCGGAAGGTCATACAATGAGCAGTTCTTC.

The J gene is TRBJ1-1, the V gene TRBV5-4, with 7 bases aligning to TRBD1. The CDR3 contains 14 residues. Losses at the gene ends were 4 bases for V and 1 base for J; bases not matched to a gene: 4. The germline CDR1 and CDR2 sequences are SGHNT and YYREEE (reference sequence). This CDR3 is CASSGRQGNTEAFF. The CDR3 DNA sequence: TGTGCCAGCAGCGGACGACAGGGGAACACTGAAGCTTTCTTT.

The rearrangement links TRBV9 to TRBJ2-5; D is possibly TRBD2 (5 bases). V lost 0 bases, J lost 2 bases, and 17 bases lay in between. Looked up from germline, CDR1 is SGDLS and CDR2 is YYNGEE. CDR3 size: 17 residues. CDR3 loop: CASSVGLYGGTQETQYF. CDR3 nucleotide sequence: TGTGCCAGCAGCGTAGGGTTATACGGAGGTACACAAGAGACCCAGTACTTC.

This chain links TRBV19 with TRBJ2-7; TRBD1 agrees at 9 bases. Germline lookup yields CDR1 LNHDA and CDR2 SQIVND (reference sequence). After removal of 3 bases from V and 3 bases from J, the junction contained 9 bases not matched to a gene. The CDR3 totals 16 residues. The CDR3 coding sequence is TGTGCCAGTAGTATCAGCAAGACAGGGGGTTTCTACGAGCAGTACTTC. Translation gives CASSISKTGGFYEQYF. Combining the CDR3 with reference TRBV19 and TRBJ2-7 gives the whole variable domain DGGITQSPKYLFRKEGQNVTLSCEQNLNHDAMYWYRQDPGQGLRLIYYSQIVNDFQKGDIAEGYSVSREKKESFPLTVTSAQKNPTAFYLCASSISKTGGFYEQYFGPGTRLTVT.

The rearrangement uses TRBV28 and TRBJ2-7, with D possibly matching TRBD1 (5 bases). CDR3 length equals 12 residues. Germline V lookup: CDR1 MDHEN, CDR2 SYDVKM. V was cut by 11 bases and J by 9 bases, with 20 bases left in between. CDR3 region: CALGKGVVGQYF. The CDR3 nucleotides read TGTGCCTTGGGGAAAGGGGTGGTCGGGCAGTACTTC.

The chain recombines TRBV9 with TRBJ2-7; D may be TRBD2 (6 bases). V lost 2 bases to trimming and J lost 6 bases, with 12 bases between them. This CDR3 spans 13 amino acids. Per germline, CDR1 SGDLS and CDR2 YYNGEE. As DNA, the CDR3 is TGTGCCAGCAGCGTGGGAGACGGGGGCGAGCAGTACTTC. This sequence encodes CASSVGDGGEQYF.

The chain is built from TRBV11-1 and TRBJ2-3; 9 bases match TRBD2. The CDR3 extends over 17 amino acids. V gave up 5 bases and J gave up 2 bases; unmatched junction bases: 11. Per the germline V gene, CDR1 is SGHAT and CDR2 is FQDESV (reference sequence). CDR3 nucleotides: TGTGCCAGCAGCGATCGTATAGCGGGGGTTTTCACAGATACGCAGTATTTT. Amino acids: CASSDRIAGVFTDTQYF.

This clone has a handful of counts. The V gene is TRBV10-1, the J gene TRBJ2-2; unclear D gene. The V and J ends lost 6 bases and 5 bases respectively, with 13 bases between them. Per germline, CDR1 WNHNN and CDR2 SYGVQD (reference sequence). The CDR3 runs 14 residues. Written as DNA, the CDR3 is TGCGCCAGCAGACTACGGAAGGAAACCGGGGAGCTGTTTTTT. Protein: CASRLRKETGELFF.

This clone was seen more than once but under ten times. Here the CDR3 DNA reads TGTGCCAGCAGTTACTCGTTACAGGGCGGACATTACGAGCAGTACTTC. Protein product: CASSYSLQGGHYEQYF. The V call is TRBV6-5, the J call TRBJ2-7, with D perhaps TRBD1 (6 bases). CDR3 length equals 16 residues. From germline, CDR1 is MNHEY and CDR2 SVGAGI. V shed 0 bases and J shed 4 bases, with 16 bases lying between them.

This chain connects TRBV30 to TRBJ1-5; D is unresolved. The CDR3 totals 14 residues. Between the trimmed V and J ends, which lost 3 bases and 2 bases, there was a span of 11 bases. From germline, CDR1 is GTSNPN and CDR2 SVGIG (reference sequence). The CDR3 reads CAWRDADGNQPQHF. CDR3 DNA: TGTGCCTGGAGGGATGCGGATGGCAATCAGCCCCAGCATTTT. Full variable domain (missing parts from reference TRBV30 and TRBJ1-5): SQTIHQWPATLVQPVGSPLSLECTVEGTSNPNLYWYRQAAGRGLQLLFYSVGIGQISSEVPQNLSASRPQDRQFILSSKKLLLSDSGFYLCAWRDADGNQPQHFGDGTRLSIL.

CDR3 loop: CASSPGGRSYNEQFF. CDR3 DNA: TGTGCCAGCTCACCCGGAGGCCGCTCCTACAATGAGCAGTTCTTC. The chain carries TRBV18 and TRBJ2-1, with D possibly being TRBD2 (5 bases). V shed 3 bases and J shed 0 bases, with 9 bases lying between them. The CDR3 totals 15 residues. CDR1 is KGHSH, CDR2 LQKENI, per germline.